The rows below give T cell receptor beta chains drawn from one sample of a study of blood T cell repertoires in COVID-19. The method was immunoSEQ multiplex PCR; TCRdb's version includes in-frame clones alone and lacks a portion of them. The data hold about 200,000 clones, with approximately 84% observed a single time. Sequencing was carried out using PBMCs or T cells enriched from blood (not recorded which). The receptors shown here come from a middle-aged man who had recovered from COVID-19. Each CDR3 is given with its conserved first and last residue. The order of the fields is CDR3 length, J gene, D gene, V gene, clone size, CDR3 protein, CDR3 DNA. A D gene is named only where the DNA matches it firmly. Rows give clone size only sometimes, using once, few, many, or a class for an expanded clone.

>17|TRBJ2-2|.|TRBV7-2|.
CASSSTGSNSVTGELFF
TGTGCCAGCAGCTCAACCGGGAGTAATTCGGTCACCGGGGAGCTGTTTTTT
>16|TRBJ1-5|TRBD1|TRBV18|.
CASSPVGTGRNQPQHF
TGTGCCAGCTCACCAGTGGGGACAGGACGAAATCAGCCCCAGCATTTT
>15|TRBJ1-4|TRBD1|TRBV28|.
CASSETGTGDEKLFF
TGTGCCAGCAGTGAAACCGGGACAGGGGACGAAAAACTGTTTTTT
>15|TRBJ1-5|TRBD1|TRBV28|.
CASSLRTGVNQPQHF
TGTGCCAGCAGTTTGCGGACAGGGGTCAATCAGCCCCAGCATTTT
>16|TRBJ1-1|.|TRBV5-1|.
CASSLAIVTGNIEAFF
TGCGCCAGCAGCTTGGCCATAGTGACGGGGAACATTGAAGCTTTCTTT
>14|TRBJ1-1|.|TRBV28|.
CASSTGSSNTEAFF
TGTGCCAGCAGTACAGGGTCCTCGAACACTGAAGCTTTCTTT
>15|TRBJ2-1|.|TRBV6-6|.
CASSYAHGWSNEQFF
TGTGCCAGCAGTTATGCCCACGGGTGGAGCAATGAGCAGTTCTTC
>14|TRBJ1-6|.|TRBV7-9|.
CASSQGSYNSPLHF
TGTGCCAGCAGCCAGGGTTCCTATAATTCACCCCTCCACTTT
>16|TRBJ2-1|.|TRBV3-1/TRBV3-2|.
CASSQDRAGMYNEQFF
TGTGCCAGCAGCCAAGACAGGGCTGGAATGTACAATGAGCAGTTCTTC
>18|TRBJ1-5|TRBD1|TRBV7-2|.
CASSTNPGQGRGNQPQHF
TGTGCCAGCAGCACGAACCCGGGACAGGGTAGGGGCAATCAGCCCCAGCATTTT
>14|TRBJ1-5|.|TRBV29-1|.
CSVGDSRSNQPQHF
TGCAGCGTCGGAGACAGTCGTAGCAATCAGCCCCAGCATTTT
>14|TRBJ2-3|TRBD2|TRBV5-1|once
CASSEKAGSDTQYF
TGCGCCAGCAGCGAAAAAGCGGGATCAGATACGCAGTATTTT
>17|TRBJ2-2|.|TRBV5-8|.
CASSPRGGQGNTGELFF
TGTGCCAGCAGCCCCCGGGGGGGACAGGGAAACACCGGGGAGCTGTTTTTT
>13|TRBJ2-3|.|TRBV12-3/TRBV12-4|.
CASSRTGTDTQYF
TGTGCCAGCAGCCGGACAGGCACAGATACGCAGTATTTT
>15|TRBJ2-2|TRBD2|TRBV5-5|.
CASSLQAGGTGELFF
TGTGCCAGCAGCTTGCAAGCGGGAGGGACCGGGGAGCTGTTTTTT
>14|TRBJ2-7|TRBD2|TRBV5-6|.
CASSLFGRGDEQYF
TGTGCCAGCAGCTTATTCGGGAGGGGAGACGAGCAGTACTTC
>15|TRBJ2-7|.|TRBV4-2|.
CASSQERGPPYEQYF
TGTGCCAGCAGCCAAGAGCGGGGCCCCCCCTACGAGCAGTACTTC
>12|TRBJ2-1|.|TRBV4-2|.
CASSQNRNEQFF
TGTGCCAGCAGCCAGAATAGAAATGAGCAGTTCTTC
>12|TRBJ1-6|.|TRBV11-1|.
CASSFEHSPLHF
TGTGCCAGCAGCTTTGAGCATTCACCCCTCCACTTT
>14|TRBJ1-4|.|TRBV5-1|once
CASSQTGSNEKLFF
TGCGCCAGCAGCCAAACAGGGTCTAATGAAAAACTGTTTTTT
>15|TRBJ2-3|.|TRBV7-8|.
CASSWADSRTDTQYF
TGTGCCAGCAGCTGGGCGGACAGCCGCACAGATACGCAGTATTTT
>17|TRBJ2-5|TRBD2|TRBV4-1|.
CASSQGPRAGGPETQYF
TGCGCCAGCAGCCAAGGTCCCAGAGCGGGAGGGCCAGAGACCCAGTACTTC
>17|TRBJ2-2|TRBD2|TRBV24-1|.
CATSDPPSGLNTGELFF
TGTGCCACCAGTGACCCTCCTAGCGGGCTGAACACCGGGGAGCTGTTTTTT
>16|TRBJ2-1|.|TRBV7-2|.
CASSSDRGAHYNEQFF
TGTGCCAGCAGCTCCGACCGGGGGGCTCACTACAATGAGCAGTTCTTC
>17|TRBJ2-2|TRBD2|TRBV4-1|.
CASSQGLAGVNTGELFF
TGCGCCAGCAGCCAAGGACTAGCGGGGGTTAACACCGGGGAGCTGTTTTTT
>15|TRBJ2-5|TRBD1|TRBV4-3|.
CASSRGQGGQETQYF
TGCGCCAGCAGCCGGGGACAGGGGGGTCAAGAGACCCAGTACTTC
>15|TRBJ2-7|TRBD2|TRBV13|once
CASRGTGLATYEQYF
TGTGCCAGCAGAGGAACGGGACTAGCGACGTACGAGCAGTACTTC
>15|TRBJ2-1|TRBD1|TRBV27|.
CASSYTGQGNNEQFF
TGTGCCAGCAGTTACACTGGACAGGGTAACAATGAGCAGTTCTTC
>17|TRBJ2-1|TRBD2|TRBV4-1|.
CASSQARAGVTYNEQFF
TGCGCCAGCAGCCAAGCTCGAGCGGGGGTTACCTACAATGAGCAGTTCTTC